The clone carrying this T cell receptor beta chain occurred a few times. Its target is not known. Time point specified: persistent/refractory GD, antithyroid drugs over 5 years with positive TRAb. RNA isolated from PBMCs was used to make the TCR library. The sample comes from a study of regulatory T cells in long-lasting Graves disease. At the level of the study: Persistence in Graves' disease required over 5 years of antithyroid drugs plus positive TSH receptor antibodies.

Study results and limitations: Newly diagnosed Graves' patients exceeded persistent ones in TCR diversity. TRBV28 was favored in persistent disease, as were TRBJ1-2 and TRBJ2-5. Patients with persistent disease shared under 3,500 public clonotypes, outpacing the approximately 950 shared by new patients.

The TCR beta library used iRepertoire HTBI primers with Arm-PCR amplification of CDR3. TCRdb re-called the multiplex PCR reads through MiXCR, storing one row per CDR3 protein. The data show roughly 500,000 distinct CDR3 sequences, approximately 23% seen once. CDR3 length: 14 amino acids. Germline V gene lookup returns CDR1 SNHLY and CDR2 FYNNEI. Germline trimming cut 8 bases from V and 6 bases from J; bases unmatched to any gene: 11. Source: peripheral blood mononuclear cells (PBMCs), taken when the disease was refractory, from a patient treated with antithyroid drugs. This clonotype originated in a female donor with Graves disease. This chain uses TRBV2 with TRBJ2-3; 7 nucleotides agree with TRBD1. The CDR3 loop reads CASGQAFSSDTQYF. The CDR3 nucleotides read TGTGCCAGCGGACAGGCTTTTTCGTCCGATACGCAGTATTTT. Together with reference TRBV2 and TRBJ2-3, the CDR3 gives the full variable domain: EPEVTQTPSHQVTQMGQEVILRCVPISNHLYFYWYRQILGQKVEFLVSFYNNEISEKSEIFDDQFSVERPDGSNFTLKIRSTKLEDSAMYFCASGQAFSSDTQYFGPGTRLTVL.